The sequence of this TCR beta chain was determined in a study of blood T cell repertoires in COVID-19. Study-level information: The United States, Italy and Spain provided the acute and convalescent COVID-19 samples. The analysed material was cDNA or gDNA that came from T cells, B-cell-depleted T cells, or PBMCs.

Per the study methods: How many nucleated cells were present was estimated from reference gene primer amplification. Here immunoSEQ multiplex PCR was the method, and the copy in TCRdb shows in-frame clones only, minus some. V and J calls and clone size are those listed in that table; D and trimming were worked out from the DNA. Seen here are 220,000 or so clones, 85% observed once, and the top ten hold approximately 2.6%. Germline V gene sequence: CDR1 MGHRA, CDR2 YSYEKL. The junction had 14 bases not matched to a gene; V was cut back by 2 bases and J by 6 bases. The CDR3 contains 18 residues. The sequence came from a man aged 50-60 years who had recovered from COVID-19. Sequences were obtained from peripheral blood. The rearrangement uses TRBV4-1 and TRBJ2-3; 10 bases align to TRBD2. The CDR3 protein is CASSQSPALAGYVDTQYF. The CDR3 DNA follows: TGCGCCAGCAGCCAAAGTCCGGCACTAGCGGGATACGTCGATACGCAGTATTTT.